The sequence of this TCR beta chain was determined in a study of blood T cell repertoires in COVID-19. For the study at large: The United States, Italy and Spain provided the acute and convalescent COVID-19 samples. T cells, B-cell-depleted T cells, or PBMCs supplied cDNA or gDNA.

The CDR3 consists of 15 residues. Germline V gives CDR1 MNHEY, CDR2 SVGAGI. After removal of 6 bases from V and 7 bases from J, the junction contained 9 bases not matched to a gene. Original handling: Estimated nucleated cell counts came from reference gene primer amplification. The assay was immunoSEQ multiplex PCR, and TCRdb's table has in-frame clones only and misses some. From that table come the V and J calls and clone size; the DNA was used to work out D and trimming. The sample records about 100,000 clones, approximately 81% being singletons. The sequence was obtained from a human donor in a cohort sampled during active COVID-19. Sequencing input: peripheral blood. V is TRBV6-5 and J is TRBJ1-6, with 7 bases lining up with TRBD1. This CDR3 is CASRRPQTGNSPLHF. The DNA of the CDR3 is TGTGCCAGCAGGCGGCCCCAGACAGGGAATTCACCCCTCCACTTT.